The 9 T cell receptor beta chains presented below share a single source sample, sequenced in a study of blood T cell repertoires in COVID-19. Data came from immunoSEQ multiplex PCR; TCRdb stores just in-frame clones and leaves some out. The table lists some 51,000 clones, 86% of them singletons. Sequenced sample: peripheral blood. All receptors derive from a man aged 55-75 years with acute or convalescent COVID-19.

In its sample, this clone was seen once. The chain couples TRBV4-2 to TRBJ2-3; weak D call: TRBD1 (6 bases). The CDR3 consists of 16 residues. CDR1 LGHNA and CDR2 YNFKEQ come from the germline V gene. V lost 2 bases and J lost 3, with 15 bases in between. For the CDR3, the DNA is TGTGCCAGCAGCCAACCGGGACATCCTGGAACAGATACGCAGTATTTT. Its protein product is CASSQPGHPGTDTQYF.

The rearrangement joins TRBV5-1 to TRBJ1-2; TRBD1 is a possible D gene (6 bases). V was cut by 4 bases and J by 4 bases, with 14 bases left in between. The CDR3 contains 14 residues. Germline V gene sequence: CDR1 SGHRS, CDR2 YFSETQ. CDR3 protein: CASSPTGLSYGYTF. The CDR3 nucleotides are TGCGCCAGCAGCCCTACAGGGTTGAGCTATGGCTACACCTTC.

The chain links TRBV2 to TRBJ2-1; 11 bases fit TRBD2. J was trimmed by 16 bases and V by 5 bases; bases with no gene match: 7. CDR1 and CDR2 from the germline V gene are SNHLY and FYNNEI. The CDR3 is 12 residues long. CDR3 residues: CASSYILAGAFF. DNA for the CDR3: TGTGCCAGCAGTTATATACTAGCGGGGGCTTTCTTC.

This sequence joins TRBV19 and TRBJ2-7, with 7 nucleotides matching TRBD1. CDR3 length equals 14 residues. The V and J ends lost 1 base and 7 bases, in that order; junction bases with no gene match: 7. Germline V CDR1 and CDR2: LNHDA, SQIVND (reference sequence). The CDR3 DNA reads TGTGCCAGTAGTATAGGACAGGGAAATTTGGAGCAGTACTTC. Encoded protein: CASSIGQGNLEQYF.

The chain carries TRBV6-5 and TRBJ2-7; 7 bases align to TRBD1. V was pared by 2 bases and J by 5 bases, with 9 bases of the junction left unmatched. From germline, CDR1 is MNHEY and CDR2 SVGAGI. CDR3 length: 15 amino acids. The CDR3 reads CASSYNTRGIDEQYF. The CDR3 DNA sequence: TGTGCCAGCAGTTACAACACCAGGGGGATCGACGAGCAGTACTTC.

The chain is built from TRBV10-3 and TRBJ1-3; 9 nucleotides match TRBD1. The CDR3 is made up of 16 amino acids. V was clipped by 3 bases and J by 6 bases; unmatched bases: 9. The V gene's germline CDR1 is ENHRY and CDR2 SYGVKD. The CDR3 loop reads CAISDGQGINLNTIYF. The CDR3 nucleotides are TGTGCCATCAGTGATGGACAGGGGATTAATTTAAACACCATATATTTT.

The V and J genes are TRBV19 and TRBJ1-5; no clear D. Germline CDR1 is LNHDA and CDR2 is SQIVND (reference sequence). The length of the CDR3 is 14 residues. The V end lost 5 bases, the J end lost 5 bases, and 13 bases lay between the germline ends. The CDR3 loop reads CASSAGGRDQPQHF. In DNA form, the CDR3 reads TGTGCCAGTAGTGCGGGAGGGAGGGATCAGCCCCAGCATTTT.

The V and J genes are TRBV4-2 and TRBJ2-2; TRBD1 agrees at 7 bases. The CDR3 is 15 residues long. CDR1 and CDR2 from the germline V gene are LGHNA and YNFKEQ. The V gene end was trimmed by 0 bases and the J gene end by 4 bases; junction bases not matched to a gene: 2. The CDR3 loop is CASSQDYRGTGELFF. DNA for the CDR3: TGTGCCAGCAGCCAAGACTACAGGGGCACCGGGGAGCTGTTTTTT.

This sequence joins TRBV18 and TRBJ1-5; TRBD1 aligns across 11 bases. The V gene's germline CDR1 is KGHSH and CDR2 LQKENI. With 2 bases clipped from V and 5 bases from J, the junction kept 5 bases outside the gene matches. The CDR3 runs 16 residues. The DNA of the CDR3 is TGTGCCAGCTCACCAGGGGGACAGGGGGTATATCAGCCCCAGCATTTT. Translating it yields CASSPGGQGVYQPQHF.